These T cell receptor beta chains were read from a single sample in a study of shared clonotypes between healthy human individuals. Produced via immunoSEQ multiplex PCR; TCRdb's table is partial and in-frame only. This table holds more than 2 million clones, about 94% found once. Material: naive CD8+ T cells sorted from blood. Receptors originate from a man aged 18 to 29 in good health. Each CDR3 is given with its conserved first and last residue. Each record gives: D gene, V gene, clone size, J gene, CDR3 protein, CDR3 DNA. D genes are given only for firm matches. Clone size is stated in some rows and not others, as once, few, many or a class when expanded.

d_call: -
v_call: TRBV6-1
clone_size: -
j_call: TRBJ2-7
cdr3_aa: CASRAQDLFYEQYF
cdr3_nt: TGTGCCAGCAGGGCCCAGGACTTATTCTACGAGCAGTACTTC

d_call: -
v_call: TRBV4-2
clone_size: once
j_call: TRBJ1-3
cdr3_aa: CASSAPEQGGGNTIYF
cdr3_nt: TGTGCCAGCAGCGCCCCGGAACAGGGAGGAGGAAACACCATATATTTT

d_call: -
v_call: TRBV1
clone_size: -
j_call: TRBJ1-1
cdr3_aa: CTSSLPTEAFF
cdr3_nt: TGCACCAGCAGCCTACCGACCGAAGCTTTCTTT

d_call: TRBD1
v_call: TRBV28
clone_size: -
j_call: TRBJ1-5
cdr3_aa: CASSLGTGWGYSNQPQHF
cdr3_nt: TGTGCCAGCAGTTTAGGGACAGGGTGGGGGTATAGCAATCAGCCCCAGCATTTT

d_call: -
v_call: TRBV29-1
clone_size: -
j_call: TRBJ2-1
cdr3_aa: CSVVGGGIGDEQFF
cdr3_nt: TGCAGCGTTGTAGGTGGGGGAATTGGAGATGAGCAGTTCTTC

d_call: TRBD2
v_call: TRBV4-3
clone_size: -
j_call: TRBJ2-1
cdr3_aa: CASSQELADSYNEQFF
cdr3_nt: TGCGCCAGCAGCCAAGAACTAGCGGACTCCTACAATGAGCAGTTCTTC

d_call: TRBD1
v_call: TRBV7-8
clone_size: -
j_call: TRBJ1-5
cdr3_aa: CASSLELAGGQPQHF
cdr3_nt: TGTGCCAGCAGCTTAGAGTTGGCAGGGGGTCAGCCCCAGCATTTT

d_call: -
v_call: TRBV27
clone_size: -
j_call: TRBJ2-3
cdr3_aa: CASSLVGTLDTQYF
cdr3_nt: TGTGCCAGCAGCCTAGTCGGGACTTTAGATACGCAGTATTTT

d_call: -
v_call: TRBV5-4
clone_size: -
j_call: TRBJ2-1
cdr3_aa: CASSYFGGYNEQFF
cdr3_nt: TGTGCCAGCAGCTATTTCGGCGGATACAATGAGCAGTTCTTC

d_call: -
v_call: TRBV4-1
clone_size: -
j_call: TRBJ2-2
cdr3_aa: CASTMGDVGTGELFF
cdr3_nt: TGCGCCAGCACCATGGGGGACGTGGGGACCGGGGAGCTGTTTTTT

d_call: TRBD1
v_call: TRBV10-3
clone_size: -
j_call: TRBJ2-3
cdr3_aa: CAITETGGADTQYF
cdr3_nt: TGTGCCATCACCGAGACAGGGGGCGCAGATACGCAGTATTTT

d_call: TRBD2
v_call: TRBV4-3
clone_size: -
j_call: TRBJ2-1
cdr3_aa: CASSQEASGPYNEQFF
cdr3_nt: TGCGCCAGCAGCCAAGAGGCTAGCGGGCCCTACAATGAGCAGTTCTTC

d_call: -
v_call: TRBV7-9
clone_size: -
j_call: TRBJ2-7
cdr3_aa: CASSLAGAYEQYF
cdr3_nt: TGTGCCAGCAGCTTAGCGGGGGCCTACGAGCAGTACTTC

d_call: -
v_call: TRBV2
clone_size: -
j_call: TRBJ1-2
cdr3_aa: CASRNRTADYGYTF
cdr3_nt: TGTGCCAGCAGGAACAGGACAGCCGACTATGGCTACACCTTC

d_call: -
v_call: TRBV6-5
clone_size: -
j_call: TRBJ1-3
cdr3_aa: CASSYASAGNTIYF
cdr3_nt: TGTGCCAGCAGTTACGCGTCAGCTGGAAACACCATATATTTT

d_call: -
v_call: TRBV10-3
clone_size: -
j_call: TRBJ2-5
cdr3_aa: CAIRDQETQYF
cdr3_nt: TGTGCCATCAGGGACCAAGAGACCCAGTACTTC

d_call: -
v_call: TRBV5-6
clone_size: -
j_call: TRBJ2-2
cdr3_aa: CASSLFPSVSTGELFF
cdr3_nt: TGTGCCAGCAGCTTGTTCCCCTCAGTATCAACCGGGGAGCTGTTTTTT

d_call: -
v_call: TRBV2
clone_size: -
j_call: TRBJ2-3
cdr3_aa: CASSELLVGIGTERTDTQYF
cdr3_nt: TGTGCCAGCAGTGAGTTACTAGTAGGCATAGGCACAGAACGCACAGATACGCAGTATTTT

d_call: TRBD2
v_call: TRBV11-3
clone_size: once
j_call: TRBJ2-3
cdr3_aa: CASSTGLAHEHTDTQYF
cdr3_nt: TGTGCCAGCAGCACGGGACTAGCGCACGAACACACAGATACGCAGTATTTT

d_call: -
v_call: TRBV5-6
clone_size: -
j_call: TRBJ1-5
cdr3_aa: CASSLGVENSNQPQHF
cdr3_nt: TGTGCCAGCAGCTTGGGCGTAGAGAATAGCAATCAGCCCCAGCATTTT

d_call: -
v_call: TRBV30
clone_size: -
j_call: TRBJ1-6
cdr3_aa: CASKRAVSSYNSPLHF
cdr3_nt: TGTGCCTCAAAACGCGCAGTAAGCTCCTATAATTCACCCCTCCACTTT

d_call: TRBD1
v_call: TRBV18
clone_size: -
j_call: TRBJ2-5
cdr3_aa: CASSPPRATGVPERETQYF
cdr3_nt: TGTGCCAGCTCACCACCGCGGGCAACAGGGGTCCCTGAGCGGGAGACCCAGTACTTC

d_call: -
v_call: TRBV7-9
clone_size: -
j_call: TRBJ2-3
cdr3_aa: CASSIPEGAPSTDTQYF
cdr3_nt: TGTGCCAGCAGCATACCGGAAGGAGCGCCTAGCACAGATACGCAGTATTTT

d_call: -
v_call: TRBV6-1
clone_size: -
j_call: TRBJ2-7
cdr3_aa: CASSEGIGYEQYF
cdr3_nt: TGTGCCAGCAGTGAAGGGATCGGCTACGAGCAGTACTTC

d_call: -
v_call: TRBV7-9
clone_size: -
j_call: TRBJ2-1
cdr3_aa: CASSHGDYNEQFF
cdr3_nt: TGTGCCAGCAGCCACGGAGACTACAATGAGCAGTTCTTC

d_call: TRBD1
v_call: TRBV28
clone_size: -
j_call: TRBJ2-5
cdr3_aa: CASSLGQGAGETQYF
cdr3_nt: TGTGCCAGCAGTTTGGGACAGGGGGCCGGGGAGACCCAGTACTTC

d_call: -
v_call: TRBV27
clone_size: -
j_call: TRBJ2-1
cdr3_aa: CASSYGRGAQRSYNEQFF
cdr3_nt: TGTGCCAGCAGTTATGGCAGGGGCGCGCAACGCAGTTACAATGAGCAGTTCTTC